This T cell receptor (beta chain) emerged from a study of vaccination and CD4 T cells after COVID-19. V was clipped by 6 bases and J by 7 bases, with 22 bases between them. The germline CDR1 and CDR2 sequences are MNHEY and SMNVEV (reference sequence). The CDR3 covers 15 residues. Treatment here: approximately 11-day PBMC culture with coronavirus spike peptide pools or control peptides (ViraFEST assay). Before the COVID-19 pandemic (2011-2018), CD4+ T cells were obtained from the unexposed donor. A word on this clonotype: Its target is unknown.

The Oncomine TCR Beta short-read assay generated sequence data from the DNA of cultured CD4+ T cells. DNA came from CD4+ T cells after culture. MiXCR, applied by TCRdb to the PCR reads, yields one record per CDR3 protein. This table has about 6,300 distinct CDR3 sequences, around 34% appearing once. Sequenced material: CD4+ T cells from blood, cultured in vitro. This receptor was identified in a human donor in good health. This chain connects TRBV27 to TRBJ2-7, with D maybe TRBD2 (5 bases). This CDR3 reads CASSPSSPPSGEQYF. The CDR3 bases are TGTGCCAGCAGCCCAAGTTCACCCCCCTCGGGGGAGCAGTACTTC.